Listed below are T cell receptor beta chains from one sample, sequenced in a study of beta chain features in type 1 diabetes. The repertoire was sequenced with immunoSEQ multiplex PCR; TCRdb's copy has only in-frame clones and lacks some. The repertoire consists of roughly 170,000 clones, with less than 15% occurring once and the leading ten covering roughly 0.56%. The sample comprised central memory CD4+ T cells from blood. The receptors originated from a woman aged 18 to 35 in good health. CDR3s include the opening cysteine and the closing phenylalanine or tryptophan. The D gene is left open where the match is weak. Only some rows state a clone size, as once, few, many or a class for expanded clones.

TRBV7-9,TRBD2,-,TRBJ2-3,TGTGCCAGCAGCTTTAGCGGGAGAGCCACAGATACGCAGTATTTT,CASSFSGRATDTQYF
TRBV9,TRBD2,few,TRBJ2-7,TGTGCCAGCAGCGTAGTTTTAGCGGGAGGTCCCGAGCAGTACTTC,CASSVVLAGGPEQYF
TRBV23-1,TRBD1,many,TRBJ2-1,TGCGCCAGCAGTCAGTGCAGGGGGCCCTACAATGAGCAGTTCTTC,CASSQCRGPYNEQFF
TRBV6-5,TRBD1,-,TRBJ2-7,TGTGCCAGCAGTTACTCGACAGGGGGCACCTACGAGCAGTACTTC,CASSYSTGGTYEQYF
TRBV7-9,-,-,TRBJ2-7,TGTGCCAGCAGCCAAGGGGTAGAGAGCGACGAGCAGTACTTC,CASSQGVESDEQYF
TRBV25-1,TRBD1,few,TRBJ2-7,TGTGCCAGCGGAAATCCGGGACAGGGTCTCTACGAGCAGTACTTC,CASGNPGQGLYEQYF
TRBV5-1,-,few,TRBJ2-5,TGCGCCAGCAGCTTGGCCGGAAGCGGCCAAGAGACCCAGTACTTC,CASSLAGSGQETQYF
TRBV4-2,-,-,TRBJ2-7,TGTGCCAGCAACCAAGATGCCAGGGCCTACGAGCAGTACTTC,CASNQDARAYEQYF
TRBV6-5,-,-,TRBJ1-5,TGTGCCAGCAAAAGTAGAGATAGCAATCAGCCCCAGCATTTT,CASKSRDSNQPQHF
TRBV7-9,TRBD1,few,TRBJ1-1,TGTGCCAGCAGCCTAGAGGGACAGACTAAAGCTTTCTTT,CASSLEGQTKAFF
TRBV7-9,-,-,TRBJ2-1,TGTGCCAGCAGTTCCACGGGACACCGTTACAATGAGCAGTTCTTC,CASSSTGHRYNEQFF
TRBV7-2,-,-,TRBJ2-1,TGTGCCAGCAGCAACCCGTCGTTAGCGGAGCAGTTCTTC,CASSNPSLAEQFF
TRBV19,TRBD1,few,TRBJ2-5,TGTGCCAGTAGTATGGGACAGGGGTGGGAGACCCAGTACTTC,CASSMGQGWETQYF
TRBV5-4,-,few,TRBJ2-3,TGTGCCAGCAGCTTGGACGCAGGGCGCACAGATACGCAGTATTTT,CASSLDAGRTDTQYF
TRBV9,-,-,TRBJ1-1,TGTGCCAGCAGCGTAGTCCCAGGGCTGAACACTGAAGCTTTCTTT,CASSVVPGLNTEAFF
TRBV27,-,-,TRBJ2-1,TGTGCCAGCAGTGCACCAGGTCGCAATGAGCAGTTCTTC,CASSAPGRNEQFF
TRBV6-5,TRBD2,-,TRBJ2-7,TGTGCCAGCAGTTACTCGTGGCGGGGGTTATCCTACGAGCAGTACTTC,CASSYSWRGLSYEQYF
TRBV7-9,-,few,TRBJ1-1,TGTGCCAGCAGCCGCGGGGGAAGTCGGAACACTGAAGCTTTCTTT,CASSRGGSRNTEAFF
TRBV7-2,TRBD2,-,TRBJ2-5,TGTGCCAGCAGCTTATATTCGGGACTAGCGGGCCAAGAGACCCAGTACTTC,CASSLYSGLAGQETQYF
TRBV6-4,TRBD2,few,TRBJ2-2,TGTGCCAGCGGACGGGGGGGAAGCACCGGGGAGCTGTTTTTT,CASGRGGSTGELFF
TRBV29-1,TRBD1,few,TRBJ1-2,TGCAGCGCCAAGACAGGGAACTATGGCTACACCTTC,CSAKTGNYGYTF
TRBV7-2,TRBD1,-,TRBJ1-4,TGTGCCAGCAGCACCGGGACAGGGGGTGAAAAACTGTTTTTT,CASSTGTGGEKLFF
TRBV28,-,-,TRBJ2-6,TGTGCCAGCAGCATCGGGGGTTCTGGGGCCAACGTCCTGACTTTC,CASSIGGSGANVLTF
TRBV15,TRBD1,few,TRBJ1-5,TGTGCCACCAGCAGATTCCCAACGGGACAGGGGTTTCATCAGCCCCAGCATTTT,CATSRFPTGQGFHQPQHF
TRBV29-1,-,many,TRBJ1-1,TGCAGCGGAGCGACAGCCAACACTGAAGCTTTCTTT,CSGATANTEAFF
TRBV28,TRBD1,few,TRBJ2-3,TGTGCCAGCAGTCAAAGGACAGGGACAGATACGCAGTATTTT,CASSQRTGTDTQYF
TRBV28,-,-,TRBJ2-1,TGTGCCAGCCGGTTGCTCTCCGGGTACAATGAGCAGTTCTTC,CASRLLSGYNEQFF
TRBV7-9,TRBD2,few,TRBJ2-3,TGTGCCAGCAGCCCTAAGCTCGGGCTAGCGGGCACAGATACGCAGTATTTT,CASSPKLGLAGTDTQYF
TRBV5-6,TRBD2,few,TRBJ2-1,TGTGCCAGCAGGTCCGGACTAGCGGGAAACAATGAGCAGTTCTTC,CASRSGLAGNNEQFF
TRBV30,-,few,TRBJ1-5,TGTGCCTGGAGTCCCCGTGTTGGGGCCTATCAGCCCCAGCATTTT,CAWSPRVGAYQPQHF
TRBV18,-,few,TRBJ2-7,TGTGCCAGCTCATCTCAAGGCGCGGGGGCTGCCTCCTACGAGCAGTACTTC,CASSSQGAGAASYEQYF
TRBV5-4,TRBD1,few,TRBJ2-2,TGTGCCAGCAGCAGCGGGACAGGGGGAAACACCGGGGAGCTGTTTTTT,CASSSGTGGNTGELFF
TRBV29-1,TRBD2,-,TRBJ2-1,TGCAGCGCGTCCTTAAGACTAGCGAACTACAATGAGCAGTTCTTC,CSASLRLANYNEQFF
TRBV7-9,TRBD2,-,TRBJ2-3,TGTGCCAGCAGCTTAGGGAGCGGGAACTCAGATACGCAGTATTTT,CASSLGSGNSDTQYF
TRBV18,-,few,TRBJ1-1,TGTGCCAGCTCGATCGGGGAGAACACTGAAGCTTTCTTT,CASSIGENTEAFF
TRBV14,TRBD2,-,TRBJ2-1,TGTGCCAGCAGCCAAGTGGGGGGGTACAATGAGCAGTTCTTC,CASSQVGGYNEQFF
TRBV15,-,-,TRBJ2-7,TGTGCCACCAGCATGGGGGGACCCTACGAGCAGTACTTC,CATSMGGPYEQYF
TRBV18,-,many,TRBJ1-1,TGTGCCAGCTCATTCGGACACCAGAACACTGAAGCTTTCTTT,CASSFGHQNTEAFF
TRBV15,-,-,TRBJ2-3,TGTGCCACCAGCAGAGAGAAGGGGAAGTGGGCAGATACGCAGTATTTT,CATSREKGKWADTQYF
TRBV19,-,-,TRBJ2-6,TGTGCCAGTAGTGTCCAGCGCTCTGGGGCCAACGTCCTGACTTTC,CASSVQRSGANVLTF
TRBV10-3,TRBD1,few,TRBJ1-2,TGTGCCATCAGTGAGTCTGGACAGGGAGGAGACTATGGCTACACCTTC,CAISESGQGGDYGYTF
TRBV14,TRBD2,-,TRBJ2-7,TGTGCCAGCAGCCATCGAGGGAGGGACTACGAGCAGTACTTC,CASSHRGRDYEQYF